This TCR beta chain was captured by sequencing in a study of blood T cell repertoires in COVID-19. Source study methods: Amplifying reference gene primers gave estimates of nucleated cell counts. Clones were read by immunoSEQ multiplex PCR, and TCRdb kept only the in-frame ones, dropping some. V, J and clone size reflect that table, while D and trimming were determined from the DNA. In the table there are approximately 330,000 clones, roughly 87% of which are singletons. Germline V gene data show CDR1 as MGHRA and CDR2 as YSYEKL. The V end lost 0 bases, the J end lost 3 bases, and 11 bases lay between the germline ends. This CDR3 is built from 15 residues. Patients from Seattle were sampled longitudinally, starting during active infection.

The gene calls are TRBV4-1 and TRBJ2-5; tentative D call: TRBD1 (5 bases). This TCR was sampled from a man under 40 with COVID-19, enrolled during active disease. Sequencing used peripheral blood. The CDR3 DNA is TGCGCCAGCAGCCAAGATTATGCAGGGAAAGAGACCCAGTACTTC. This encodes CASSQDYAGKETQYF.